This entry lists 17 T cell receptor beta chains sequenced from one sample in a study of T cell repertoires in aging, cancer and after chemotherapy. A mixed TRB-A/B primer pool amplified rearranged TRB by multiplex touch-down PCR. Each CDR3 protein gets one entry after TCRdb re-called the multiplex PCR reads with MiXCR. This table holds a few thousand distinct CDR3 sequences, about 30% found once. The template was genomic DNA from peripheral blood, not RNA. Sequencing used blood. All receptors come from a human donor with a solid tumor.

The gene calls are TRBV12-3 or TRBV12-4 and TRBJ2-3, with D possibly being TRBD1 (5 bases). This CDR3 is built from 15 residues. V was cut by 3 bases and J by 6 bases, with 16 bases left in between. CDR3 coding DNA: TGTGCCAGCAGTTTGGGGTGGGTGAAGGGGGATACGCAGTATTTT. Its protein is CASSLGWVKGDTQYF.

This clonotype is medium-sized (0.01 to 0.1%) by share. The chain carries TRBV29-1 and TRBJ2-3; 11 nucleotides agree with TRBD2. The CDR3 has 16 amino acids. CDR1 is SQVTM, CDR2 ANQGSEA, per germline. V dropped 2 bases and J dropped 4; count of bases not matched to a gene: 8. The CDR3 DNA sequence: TGCAGCGTTGAATTAATAGCGGGGGGGCCGGCAGATACGCAGTATTTT. The encoded protein is CSVELIAGGPADTQYF.

This clonotype is classed as medium-sized. The genes are TRBV19 and TRBJ2-2; 12 bases align to TRBD2. The CDR3 loop spans 15 amino acids. From germline, CDR1 is LNHDA and CDR2 SQIVND (reference sequence). The V gene end was trimmed by 1 base and the J gene end by 6 bases; junction bases not matched to a gene: 0. In nucleotides, the CDR3 is TGTGCCAGTAGTATAGGACTAGCGGGGGCCGGGGAGCTGTTTTTT. Protein: CASSIGLAGAGELFF.

This clonotype is labeled medium-sized. V usage is TRBV6-5 and J usage is TRBJ1-4; no clear D gene. V dropped 5 bases and J dropped 8 bases, with 15 bases sitting between them. The CDR3 has 14 amino acids. From germline, CDR1 is MNHEY and CDR2 SVGAGI. The CDR3 DNA reads as TGTGCCAGCAGTCTACAGACTTGGGCGGAAAAACTGTTTTTT. This encodes CASSLQTWAEKLFF.

The V call is TRBV20-1, the J call TRBJ1-1; D gene ambiguous. The germline V gene encodes CDR1 DFQATT and CDR2 SNEGSKA (reference sequence). This CDR3 is 13 amino acids long. V was shortened by 5 bases and J by 1 base, with 11 bases between the two germline ends. Here the CDR3 DNA reads TGCAGTGCTCAGGACGGTCGGAACACTGAAGCTTTCTTT. Translation: CSAQDGRNTEAFF.

By sample fraction, this clonotype is medium-sized (0.01 to 0.1%). In nucleotides, the CDR3 is TGTGCCAGCAACCCGGACGGATATTCACCCCTCCACTTT. Translation: CASNPDGYSPLHF. This chain uses TRBV12-3 or TRBV12-4 with TRBJ1-6, with D hard to call. The CDR3 is 13 residues long. Trimming cost V 7 bases and J 8 bases, with 12 bases left between them.

Remarks on this clonotype: A read error may explain this, as a much larger clone is one base away. The genes are TRBV5-4 and TRBJ2-3, with TRBD2 matching over 11 bases. Per germline, CDR1 SGHNT and CDR2 YYREEE (reference sequence). The trim removed 6 bases at V and 11 bases at J, leaving 11 bases unmatched. This CDR3 contains 14 residues. CDR3 coding DNA: TGTGCCAGCAAGGGACTAGCGGAGACTAATATGCAGTATTTT. It translates to CASKGLAETNMQYF.

The rearrangement uses TRBV5-6 and TRBJ2-7, with D maybe TRBD1 (6 bases). The CDR3 extends over 13 amino acids. CDR1 and CDR2 (germline): SGHDT, YYEEEE. The V end was cut by 0 bases, the J end by 9 bases, with 13 bases between. The CDR3 DNA reads as TGTGCCAGCAGCTTGGACAGGGAAACGGGGCAGTACTTC. Translating gives CASSLDRETGQYF.

The chain uses TRBV5-5 and TRBJ1-3; the match to TRBD1 covers 7 bases. CDR1 is SGHKS and CDR2 is YYEKEE in the germline V gene (reference sequence). J gave up 8 bases and V 3 bases, and 14 bases lay outside the gene matches. The CDR3 covers 16 residues. In DNA, the CDR3 is TGTGCCAGCAGCTCGTACAGGGGCCAAAGGGGTGACACCATATATTTT. Protein sequence: CASSSYRGQRGDTIYF.

In its sample, this clonotype is medium-sized. The gene calls are TRBV19 and TRBJ2-2; tentatively, D is TRBD1 (5 bases). V lost 4 bases and J lost 0, with 9 bases in between. Germline V gene sequence: CDR1 LNHDA, CDR2 SQIVND (reference sequence). There are 15 residues in the CDR3. The CDR3 region has the DNA TGTGCCAGTAGTAGGACAAATACGAACACCGGGGAGCTGTTTTTT. This translates into CASSRTNTNTGELFF.

In regard to this clonotype: The junction departs from germline at one end; a sequencing error may be responsible. This sequence joins TRBV6-5 and TRBJ1-1; 7 bases are shared with TRBD1. Germline V lookup: CDR1 MNHEY, CDR2 SVGAGI. This CDR3 spans 13 amino acids. CDR3 coding DNA: TGCGCCAGCCGACAGGGTTTAAACACTGAAGCTTTCTTT. It specifies CASRQGLNTEAFF.

The CDR3 bases are TGTGCCAGCAGCTTGAGGGGGGCCTACGAGCAGTACTTC. The encoded protein is CASSLRGAYEQYF. The V gene is TRBV5-4, the J gene TRBJ2-7, with D perhaps TRBD1 or TRBD2 (6 bases each). This CDR3 spans 13 amino acids. Germline CDR1 SGHNT, CDR2 YYREEE (reference sequence). Trimming left V 1 base short and J 2 bases short, with 7 bases between.

This chain connects TRBV19 to TRBJ1-5, with D unresolved. Trimming cost V 0 bases and J 2 bases, with 11 bases left between them. Germline CDR1 LNHDA, CDR2 SQIVND (reference sequence). The CDR3 has 16 amino acids. The CDR3 DNA is TGTGCCAGTAGTATAGATCTCAGAAGGGGCAATCAGCCCCAGCATTTT. Protein sequence: CASSIDLRRGNQPQHF.

About this clonotype itself: Since a much larger clone is just one base distant, this may be a read error. The genes are TRBV19 and TRBJ1-6, with D hard to call. Looked up from germline, CDR1 is LNHDA and CDR2 is SQIVND (reference sequence). This CDR3 is built from 13 residues. CDR3 protein: CATAWNGNSPLHF. In nucleotides, the CDR3 is TGTGCTACGGCGTGGAACGGAAATTCACCCCTCCACTTT.

This rearrangement joins TRBV18 to TRBJ2-5; 7 nucleotides match TRBD1. Germline values: CDR1 KGHSH, CDR2 LQKENI. CDR3 length: 15 residues. V was pared by 0 bases and J by 1 base, with 2 bases of the junction left unmatched. In nucleotides, the CDR3 is TGTGCCAGCTCACCACCGGGACAGCTCCAAGAGACCCAGTACTTC. It yields the protein CASSPPGQLQETQYF.

This clonotype is a singleton in its sample. A read error is possible here, since a much larger clone lies one base away. V and J are TRBV11-2 and TRBJ2-7; TRBD2 might be the D (5 bases). CDR3 length: 19 residues. Germline CDR1 SGHAT, CDR2 FQNNGV. The CDR3 region is CASGFGPISLAGSSYEQYF. The CDR3, as DNA: TGTGCCAGCGGCTTCGGCCCAATCTCACTGGCGGGTAGCTCCTACGAGCAGTACTTC. The whole variable domain, filled in from reference TRBV11-2 and TRBJ2-7, reads EAGVAQSPRYKIIEKRQSVAFWCNPISGHATLYWYQQILGQGPKLLIQFQNNGVVDDSQLPKDRFSAERLKGVDSTLKIQPAKLEDSAVYLCASGFGPISLAGSSYEQYFGPGTRLTVT.

This clonotype was recorded a few times. The rearrangement links TRBV20-1 to TRBJ2-5, with 13 bases fitting TRBD2. Trimming took 4 bases from V and 3 from J; bases not matched to a gene: 8. Germline V gene lookup returns CDR1 DFQATT and CDR2 SNEGSKA (reference sequence). The CDR3 spans 16 residues. CDR3: CSATGLAGATKETQYF. CDR3 in DNA: TGCAGTGCTACCGGACTAGCGGGGGCGACGAAAGAGACCCAGTACTTC.